The 3 T cell receptor beta chains below come from one sample, sequenced in a study of regulatory T cells in long-lasting Graves disease. Regarding time point: persistent/refractory GD, antithyroid drugs over 5 years with positive TRAb. RNA isolated from PBMCs was used to make the TCR library. HTBI primers from iRepertoire and Arm-PCR of CDR3 regions yielded the TCR beta libraries. Using its own MiXCR run on the multiplex PCR reads, TCRdb lists one record per CDR3 protein. The data show under 500,000 distinct CDR3 sequences, less than 25% seen once. The material sequenced was peripheral blood mononuclear cells (PBMCs), taken when the disease was refractory, from a patient treated with antithyroid drugs. All receptors come from a female donor with Graves disease.

The rearrangement joins TRBV20-1 to TRBJ1-1, with a possible D match to TRBD1 (6 bases). CDR1 and CDR2 (germline): DFQATT, SNEGSKA (reference sequence). This CDR3 region has 16 residues. Trimming took 2 bases from V and 0 from J, leaving 16 bases between them. In nucleotides, the CDR3 is TGCAGTGCTAGAATCGGGTCGGGACACATGAACACTGAAGCTTTCTTT. Protein product: CSARIGSGHMNTEAFF.

The V call is TRBV18, the J call TRBJ2-5; D gene ambiguous. The germline CDR1 and CDR2 sequences are KGHSH and LQKENI. The CDR3 runs 15 residues. Trimming took off 3 bases at V and 2 bases at J, with 13 bases between the two ends. The CDR3 DNA is TGTGCCAGCTCACCTTCAAGACAAATTCAAGAGACCCAGTACTTC. Translating gives CASSPSRQIQETQYF.

J is TRBJ1-1 and V is TRBV12-3 or TRBV12-4; TRBD1 agrees at 8 bases. Trimming cost V 7 bases and J 4 bases; bases outside gene matches: 8. The CDR3 is made up of 14 amino acids. The CDR3 DNA reads TGTGCCAGCAACCCGACAGGGGAGGGCACTGAAGCTTTCTTT. It specifies CASNPTGEGTEAFF.